This T cell receptor beta chain was sequenced in a study of response to subunit inactivated influenza vaccine (dated by TCRdb to 2016 to 2019). With regard to the full study: To follow how T cells responded to a trivalent subunit inactivated influenza vaccine, the researchers relied on deep quantitative profiling of the T cell receptor repertoire.

Findings and caveats that apply to the study as a whole: It was suggested by the authors that each seasonal influenza vaccination may recruit only a limited number of new T cells.

A few counts support this clonotype. The target of this receptor is not known. No much larger clonotype is one base removed from it; base qualities were not supplied. From cysteine to phenylalanine, the CDR3 is 15 amino acids long. Only the CDR3 DNA stays, 45 bases, in frame from base 1. V is pruned by 0 bases and J by 3 bases, leaving 4 bases of the junction without a gene match. The germline V gene (reference sequence) provides CDR1 LGHDT and CDR2 YNNKEL. Library prep was done by RT-PCR. Sequencing relied on an Illumina HiSeq 2500. In TCRdb, the public reads were trimmed at Q25 with fastp and aligned with MiXCR, with productive beta chains retained. For every CDR3 protein sequence, its rows merge into one entry that carries the most common genes and DNA. In this sample the table shows 400,000 to 650,000 distinct CDR3 sequences, roughly 7.9% of which occur a single time. Roughly 13% of the sample comes from the top ten.

The clonotype originates from a man between 50 and 70 years old who received an inactivated influenza vaccine. Donor details come from another sample of the same person, matched by shared clones. This sample comprised PBMCs from blood, obtained less than 30 months after vaccination. The rearrangement joined TRBV3-1 to TRBJ2-5; 7 junctional bases match TRBD1. The base sequence is TGTGCCAGCAGCCAAGATGTCACAGGGGAAGAGACCCAGTACTTC. This codes for CASSQDVTGEETQYF.